Shown below are 28 T cell receptor beta chains from a single sample sequenced in a study of control samples from healthy donors and cancer patients. Libraries were prepared by immunoSEQ multiplex PCR; TCRdb keeps only in-frame clonotypes and omits some of them. This sample has 80,000 or so clones, with 75% to 95% found just once. The specimen sequenced was blood. These receptors all come from a man aged 45-65 years in good health.

The chain combines TRBV7-2 with TRBJ1-5; D not certain. The CDR3 is 13 amino acids. Trimming pared 3 bases from V and 5 bases from J, leaving 8 bases between. The germline V gene encodes CDR1 SGHTA and CDR2 FQGNSA. CDR3 coding DNA: TGTGCCAGCAGCTTGTCAGGAGATCAGCCCCAGCATTTT. Translating it yields CASSLSGDQPQHF.

The V call is TRBV30, the J call TRBJ1-1; D gene ambiguous. Germline V CDR1 and CDR2: GTSNPN, SVGIG (reference sequence). The CDR3 length is 15 residues. Trimming took 0 bases from V and 5 from J, leaving 16 bases between them. CDR3 region: CAWSVGMGERTEAFF. The CDR3 region has the DNA TGTGCCTGGAGTGTAGGAATGGGCGAGCGGACTGAAGCTTTCTTT.

V usage is TRBV6-5 and J usage is TRBJ2-3, with 12 bases matching TRBD1. The germline CDR1 and CDR2 sequences are MNHEY and SVGAGI. Losses at the gene ends were 4 bases for V and 9 bases for J; bases not matched to a gene: 2. This CDR3 has 13 residues. For the CDR3, the DNA is TGTGCCAGCAGTTCCGGGACAGGGGGCACGCAGTATTTT. It specifies CASSSGTGGTQYF.

In nucleotides, the CDR3 is TGCGCCAGCAGTAGTAGCGGGGGAGTCTACAATGAGCAGTTCTTC. It translates to CASSSSGGVYNEQFF. V usage is TRBV5-1 and J usage is TRBJ2-1; 9 bases line up with TRBD2. The CDR3 is 15 residues long. The germline gives CDR1 SGHRS, CDR2 YFSETQ. The V gene end was trimmed by 5 bases and the J gene end by 3 bases; junction bases not matched to a gene: 6.

CDR3 sequence reads: CASSVVPGPAEQYF. Written as DNA, the CDR3 is TGTGCCAGCAGCGTAGTCCCAGGCCCCGCCGAGCAGTACTTC. The V and J genes are TRBV9 and TRBJ2-7, with D hard to call. CDR1 SGDLS and CDR2 YYNGEE come from the germline V gene. The CDR3 length is 14 residues. Trimming removed 0 bases at V and 6 bases at J, with 13 bases between.

The V call is TRBV7-2, the J call TRBJ1-2; TRBD1 matches 7 bases. Germline V CDR1 and CDR2: SGHTA, FQGNSA. V lost 5 bases to trimming and J lost 2 bases; unmatched junction nucleotides: 5. This CDR3 spans 14 amino acids. The CDR3 nucleotides read TGTGCCAGCAGCCCAGGGGGGGGGAACTATGGCTACACCTTC. Protein: CASSPGGGNYGYTF.

There are a few counts of this clone. The rearrangement uses TRBV5-1 and TRBJ2-1; 9 bases map to TRBD1. The V gene's germline CDR1 is SGHRS and CDR2 YFSETQ. The CDR3 sequence is 16 residues long. Losses at the gene ends were 4 bases for V and 5 bases for J; bases not matched to a gene: 10. The CDR3 nucleotides are TGCGCCAGCAGCACCTTATCGGGACAGGGTCACAATGAGCAGTTCTTC. Residues: CASSTLSGQGHNEQFF.

This clone was picked up one time. The chain is built from TRBV5-1 and TRBJ2-3, with TRBD2 identical over 8 bases. V lost 6 bases to trimming and J lost 0 bases; unmatched junction nucleotides: 6. Germline CDR1 SGHRS, CDR2 YFSETQ. There are 15 residues in the CDR3. This CDR3 is CASTSLAGSTDTQYF. DNA of the CDR3: TGCGCCAGCACATCATTAGCGGGGAGCACAGATACGCAGTATTTT.

This chain connects TRBV5-1 to TRBJ2-1; 12 positions match TRBD2. The CDR3 runs 15 residues. Per the germline V gene, CDR1 is SGHRS and CDR2 is YFSETQ. Germline trimming cut 4 bases from V and 5 bases from J; bases unmatched to any gene: 4. CDR3 sequence: CASSLGLAGNNEQFF. CDR3 nucleotides: TGCGCCAGCAGCCTCGGACTAGCGGGGAACAATGAGCAGTTCTTC.

This chain links TRBV5-4 with TRBJ1-1; D is possibly TRBD1 (5 bases). The CDR3 runs 15 residues. V was shortened by 0 bases and J by 6 bases, with 15 bases between the two germline ends. Germline loops: CDR1 SGHNT, CDR2 YYREEE (reference sequence). CDR3 nucleotide sequence: TGTGCCAGCAGCTTGGCAACGGGCCGGGACGCTGAAGCTTTCTTT. Its protein product is CASSLATGRDAEAFF. The variable domain in full, completed from reference TRBV5-4 and TRBJ1-1, reads ETGVTQSPTHLIKTRGQQVTLRCSSQSGHNTVSWYQQALGQGPQFIFQYYREEENGRGNFPPRFSGLQFPNYSSELNVNALELDDSALYLCASSLATGRDAEAFFGQGTRLTVV.

This chain links TRBV15 with TRBJ1-1, with D perhaps TRBD1 (5 bases). Germline CDR1 is LNHNV and CDR2 is YYDKDF (reference sequence). Trimming left V 3 bases short and J 3 bases short, with 14 bases between. The CDR3 spans 15 residues. CDR3 protein: CATSRPLGGDTEAFF. The CDR3 nucleotides are TGTGCCACCAGCAGGCCCTTGGGAGGGGACACTGAAGCTTTCTTT.

This chain joins TRBV7-2 and TRBJ2-5, with 8 bases fitting TRBD1. CDR1 SGHTA and CDR2 FQGNSA come from the germline V gene. The V gene end was trimmed by 1 base and the J gene end by 1 base; junction bases not matched to a gene: 2. The CDR3 loop spans 15 amino acids. DNA of the CDR3: TGTGCCAGCAGCTTAGGGGGACAGGCCCAAGAGACCCAGTACTTC. Its translation: CASSLGGQAQETQYF.

The rearrangement uses TRBV12-5 and TRBJ2-5, with 9 bases that match TRBD1. Germline CDR1 is LGHNT and CDR2 is FRNRAP. Trimming removed 7 bases from V and 5 bases from J; junction bases left unmatched: 8. The CDR3 totals 14 residues. CDR3 amino acids: CASAQQGAGETQYF. CDR3 coding DNA: TGTGCTAGTGCCCAACAGGGGGCAGGGGAGACCCAGTACTTC.

The chain recombines TRBV2 with TRBJ1-1, with unresolved D. The CDR3 contains 14 residues. Germline V gene sequence: CDR1 SNHLY, CDR2 FYNNEI. V was trimmed by 3 bases and J by 3 bases, leaving 11 bases between them. The DNA for the CDR3 is TGTGCCAGCAGTGACTGGGGTGGCGACACTGAAGCTTTCTTT. Protein: CASSDWGGDTEAFF.

The chain uses TRBV3-1 (or the pseudogene TRBV3-2) and TRBJ2-7; D might be TRBD2 (5 bases). This CDR3 is 13 amino acids long. Germline V gene data show CDR1 as LGHDT and CDR2 as YNNKEL (reference sequence). The V end was cut by 4 bases, the J end by 4 bases, with 11 bases between. CDR3 loop: CASSPPGLYEQYF. DNA of the CDR3: TGTGCCAGCAGCCCGCCGGGGTTGTACGAGCAGTACTTC.

This chain uses TRBV9 with TRBJ2-3; no reliable D call. Germline assignment: CDR1 SGDLS and CDR2 YYNGEE. V was trimmed by 0 bases and J by 6 bases, leaving 8 bases between them. The CDR3 is 13 residues long. The CDR3 DNA reads as TGTGCCAGCAGCGTAGCCCGTTGGGATACGCAGTATTTT. Amino acid sequence: CASSVARWDTQYF.

The J gene is TRBJ2-5, the V gene TRBV6-6, with a possible D match to TRBD2 (5 bases). The CDR3 loop spans 13 amino acids. V was pared by 8 bases and J by 2 bases, with 12 bases between. The germline gives CDR1 MNHNY, CDR2 SVGAGI (reference sequence). The CDR3 bases are TGTGCCAGCCGTCGGGGATTACAAGAGACCCAGTACTTC. This codes for CASRRGLQETQYF.

The chain joins TRBV9 to TRBJ2-7, with 9 bases identical to TRBD1. After removal of 0 bases from V and 6 bases from J, the junction contained 4 bases not matched to a gene. The CDR3 is made up of 14 amino acids. CDR1 is SGDLS, CDR2 YYNGEE, per germline. CDR3 region: CASSVAQGASEQYF. The CDR3 nucleotides read TGTGCCAGCAGCGTAGCACAGGGGGCCAGCGAGCAGTACTTC.

V is TRBV5-6 and J is TRBJ1-1; D is unresolved. CDR3 length equals 12 residues. In germline, CDR1 is SGHDT, CDR2 YYEEEE. V lost 2 bases, J lost 5 bases, and 7 bases lay in between. The CDR3 loop reads CASSLKYTEAFF. CDR3 bases: TGTGCCAGCAGCTTAAAGTATACTGAAGCTTTCTTT.

The count of this clone is one. The chain couples TRBV12-5 to TRBJ1-2; D may be TRBD1 (6 bases). CDR3 length: 14 residues. The germline CDR1 and CDR2 sequences are LGHNT and FRNRAP. Trimming cost V 4 bases and J 6 bases, with 15 bases left between them. CDR3 in amino acids: CASGSTYSGDGYTF. The CDR3 DNA reads TGTGCTAGTGGTTCGACCTATTCAGGGGATGGCTACACCTTC.

This rearrangement joins TRBV18 to TRBJ1-5; 10 nucleotides agree with TRBD1. Per germline, CDR1 KGHSH and CDR2 LQKENI. Trimming removed 2 bases from V and 0 bases from J; junction bases left unmatched: 4. This CDR3 comprises 17 residues. CDR3: CASSPGQGGYSNQPQHF. The CDR3 DNA reads as TGTGCCAGCTCACCAGGACAGGGGGGTTATAGCAATCAGCCCCAGCATTTT.

This chain joins TRBV6-4 and TRBJ2-3; D not resolved. The CDR3 length is 15 residues. The germline V gene encodes CDR1 MRHNA and CDR2 SNTAGT. V was clipped by 4 bases and J by 4 bases, with 15 bases between them. The CDR3 DNA reads TGTGCCAGCAGTGCCACCTTGGCCGCTCCAGATACGCAGTATTTT. Protein sequence: CASSATLAAPDTQYF.

This chain uses TRBV30 with TRBJ2-1; 7 bases align to TRBD1. V trimming: 0 bases; J trimming: 0 bases; junction bases outside the gene matches: 11. Germline CDR1 reads GTSNPN; CDR2 reads SVGIG (reference sequence). The CDR3 loop spans 18 amino acids. CDR3 nucleotide sequence: TGTGCCTGGAGTGTACAAGGACCAGGGGGAAGCTCCTACAATGAGCAGTTCTTC. This translates into CAWSVQGPGGSSYNEQFF.

The gene calls are TRBV9 and TRBJ1-5; possibly TRBD1 for D (5 bases). Trimming took off 0 bases at V and 1 base at J, with 5 bases between the two ends. The CDR3 totals 14 residues. The germline V gene has CDR1 SGDLS and CDR2 YYNGEE. The CDR3 protein is CASSVGGSNQPQHF. The CDR3 nucleotides read TGTGCCAGCAGCGTAGGGGGGAGCAATCAGCCCCAGCATTTT.

V usage is TRBV6-5 and J usage is TRBJ2-2; unclear D gene. From germline, CDR1 is MNHEY and CDR2 SVGAGI. This CDR3 comprises 14 residues. Trimming pared 2 bases from V and 0 bases from J, leaving 4 bases between. The CDR3 DNA reads as TGTGCCAGCAGTTACACTGCGAACACCGGGGAGCTGTTTTTT. Translated, it gives CASSYTANTGELFF.

This chain uses TRBV6-6 with TRBJ1-5; the D gene is possibly TRBD1 (5 bases). Germline CDR1 reads MNHNY; CDR2 reads SVGAGI (reference sequence). This CDR3 is 15 amino acids long. Trimming shortened V by 6 bases and J by 5 bases, and 17 bases separated the two germline ends. CDR3 sequence reads: CASSQGRTGDQPQHF. The CDR3 DNA is TGTGCCAGCAGCCAGGGTCGTACTGGCGATCAGCCCCAGCATTTT.

V and J are TRBV5-1 and TRBJ1-3, with a tentative D call TRBD1 (6 bases). V lost 0 bases and J lost 4, with 11 bases in between. In germline, CDR1 is SGHRS, CDR2 YFSETQ. This CDR3 has 15 residues. The CDR3 protein is CASSLAGALGNTIYF. CDR3 in DNA: TGCGCCAGCAGCTTGGCGGGGGCGCTAGGAAACACCATATATTTT.

J is TRBJ2-3 and V is TRBV10-2, with D maybe TRBD2 (5 bases). Between the trimmed V and J ends, which lost 10 bases and 2 bases, there was a span of 16 bases. The CDR3 has 14 residues. Germline values: CDR1 WSHSY, CDR2 SAAADI. DNA of the CDR3: TGCGCCATTCGGAGGCTAGATGTCACAGATACGCAGTATTTT. It codes for CAIRRLDVTDTQYF.